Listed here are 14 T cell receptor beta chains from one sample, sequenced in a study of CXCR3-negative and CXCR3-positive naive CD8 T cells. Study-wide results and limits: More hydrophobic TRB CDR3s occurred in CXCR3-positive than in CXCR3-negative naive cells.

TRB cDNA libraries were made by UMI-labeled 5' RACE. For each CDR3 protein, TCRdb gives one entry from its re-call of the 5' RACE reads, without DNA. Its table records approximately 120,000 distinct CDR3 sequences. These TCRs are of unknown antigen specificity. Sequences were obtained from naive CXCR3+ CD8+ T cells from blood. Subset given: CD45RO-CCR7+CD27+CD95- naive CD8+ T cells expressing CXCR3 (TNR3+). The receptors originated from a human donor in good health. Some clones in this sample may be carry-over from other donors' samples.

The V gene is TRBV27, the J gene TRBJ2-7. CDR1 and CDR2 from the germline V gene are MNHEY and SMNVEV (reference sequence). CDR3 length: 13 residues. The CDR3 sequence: CASSLPGLYEQYF.

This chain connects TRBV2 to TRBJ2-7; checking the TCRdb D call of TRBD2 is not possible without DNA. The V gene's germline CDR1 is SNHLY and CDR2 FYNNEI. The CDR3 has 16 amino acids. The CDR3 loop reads CASPLAVPSSPYEQYF.

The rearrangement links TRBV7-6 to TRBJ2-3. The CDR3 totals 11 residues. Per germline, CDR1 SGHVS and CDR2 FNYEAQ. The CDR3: CASSLKDTQYF.

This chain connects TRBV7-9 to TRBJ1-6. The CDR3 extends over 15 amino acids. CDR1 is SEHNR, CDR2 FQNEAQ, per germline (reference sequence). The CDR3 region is CASSFGSAYNSPLHF.

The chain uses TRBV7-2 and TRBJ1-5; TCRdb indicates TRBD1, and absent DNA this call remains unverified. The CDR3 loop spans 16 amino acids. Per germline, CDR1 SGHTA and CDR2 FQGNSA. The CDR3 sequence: CASSLGEDRVNQPQHF. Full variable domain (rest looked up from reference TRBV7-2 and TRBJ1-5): GAGVSQSPSNKVTEKGKDVELRCDPISGHTALYWYRQSLGQGLEFLIYFQGNSAPDKSGLPSDRFSAERTGGSVSTLTIQRTQQEDSAVYLCASSLGEDRVNQPQHFGDGTRLSIL.

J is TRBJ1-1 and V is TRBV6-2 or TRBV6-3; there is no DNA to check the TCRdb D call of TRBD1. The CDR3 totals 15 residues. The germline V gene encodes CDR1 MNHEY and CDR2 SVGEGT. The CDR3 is CASSYLLGQGTEAFF.

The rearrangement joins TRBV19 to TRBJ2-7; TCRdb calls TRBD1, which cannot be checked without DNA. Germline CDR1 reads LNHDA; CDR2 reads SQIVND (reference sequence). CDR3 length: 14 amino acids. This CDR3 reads CATETGLRPYEQYF. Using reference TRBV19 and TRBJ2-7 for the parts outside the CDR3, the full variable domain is DGGITQSPKYLFRKEGQNVTLSCEQNLNHDAMYWYRQDPGQGLRLIYYSQIVNDFQKGDIAEGYSVSREKKESFPLTVTSAQKNPTAFYLCATETGLRPYEQYFGPGTRLTVT.

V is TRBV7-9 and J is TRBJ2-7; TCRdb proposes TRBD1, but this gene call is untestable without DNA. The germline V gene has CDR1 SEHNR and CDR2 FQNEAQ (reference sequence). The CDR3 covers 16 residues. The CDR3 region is CASSLGTGLSSYEQYF. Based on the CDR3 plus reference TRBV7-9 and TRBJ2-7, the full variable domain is DTGVSQNPRHKITKRGQNVTFRCDPISEHNRLYWYRQTLGQGPEFLTYFQNEAQLEKSRLLSDRFSAERPKGSFSTLEIQRTEQGDSAMYLCASSLGTGLSSYEQYFGPGTRLTVT.

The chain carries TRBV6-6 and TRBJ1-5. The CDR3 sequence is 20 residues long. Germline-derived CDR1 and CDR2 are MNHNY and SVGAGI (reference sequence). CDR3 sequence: CASSYARWEGDSMERQPQHF.

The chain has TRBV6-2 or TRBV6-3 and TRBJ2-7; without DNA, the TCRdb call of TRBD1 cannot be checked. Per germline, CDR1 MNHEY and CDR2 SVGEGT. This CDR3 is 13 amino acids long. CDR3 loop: CASSIGHPYEQYF.

The chain's CDR3 is CASSFLLAAVQETQYF. V and J are TRBV7-9 and TRBJ2-5; the D gene TCRdb calls, TRBD2, cannot be checked with no DNA. The CDR3 runs 16 residues. Germline CDR1 reads SEHNR; CDR2 reads FQNEAQ (reference sequence).

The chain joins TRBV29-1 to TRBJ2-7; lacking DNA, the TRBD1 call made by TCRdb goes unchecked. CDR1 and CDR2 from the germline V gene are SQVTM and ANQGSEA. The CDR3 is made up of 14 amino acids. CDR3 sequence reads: CSVYGGSGTYDQYF.

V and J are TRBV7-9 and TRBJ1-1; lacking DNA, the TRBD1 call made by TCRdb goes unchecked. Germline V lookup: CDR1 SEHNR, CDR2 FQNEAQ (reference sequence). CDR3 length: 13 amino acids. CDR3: CASSPRQGPEAFF. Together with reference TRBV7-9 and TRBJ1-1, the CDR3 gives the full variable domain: DTGVSQNPRHKITKRGQNVTFRCDPISEHNRLYWYRQTLGQGPEFLTYFQNEAQLEKSRLLSDRFSAERPKGSFSTLEIQRTEQGDSAMYLCASSPRQGPEAFFGQGTRLTVV.

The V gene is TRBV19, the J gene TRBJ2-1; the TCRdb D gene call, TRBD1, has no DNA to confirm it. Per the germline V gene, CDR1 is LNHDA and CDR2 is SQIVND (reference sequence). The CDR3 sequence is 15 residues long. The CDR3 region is CAPEQVSSSYNEQFF.